The clone carrying this T cell receptor beta chain has just one count. These data come from a study of cytomegalovirus exposure and HLA in healthy donors. The CDR3 sequence is 14 residues long. Germline CDR1 is LNHDA and CDR2 is SQIVND (reference sequence). V dropped 1 base and J dropped 3 bases, with 6 bases sitting between them. 13 Jbeta primers and 60 Vbeta primers were used for the PCR. The method was immunoSEQ multiplex PCR; TCRdb's version includes in-frame clones alone and lacks a portion of them. The table lists about 98,000 clones, around 77% of them singletons. The gene calls are TRBV19 and TRBJ2-2; tentative D call: TRBD1 (5 bases). The source of this sequence is a male donor in good health and CMV-seropositive. The sample taken for sequencing was PBMCs. The CDR3 loop is CASSIGRDTGELFF. The DNA for the CDR3 is TGTGCCAGTAGTATAGGCAGGGACACCGGGGAGCTGTTTTTT.